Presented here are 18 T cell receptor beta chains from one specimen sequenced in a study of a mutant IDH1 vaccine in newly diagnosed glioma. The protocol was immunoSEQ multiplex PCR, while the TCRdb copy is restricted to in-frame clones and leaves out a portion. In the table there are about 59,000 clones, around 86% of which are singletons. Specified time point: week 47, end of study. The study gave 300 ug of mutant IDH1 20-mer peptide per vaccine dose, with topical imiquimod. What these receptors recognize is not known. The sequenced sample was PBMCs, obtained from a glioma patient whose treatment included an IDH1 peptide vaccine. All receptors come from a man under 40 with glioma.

CDR3 protein: CSVANLGGSYEQYF. As DNA, the CDR3 is TGCAGCGTCGCCAATTTGGGCGGCTCCTACGAGCAGTACTTC. The chain links TRBV29-1 to TRBJ2-5; D remains ambiguous. The end of the DNA aligns better with TRBJ2-7, so the J call may be wrong. The germline V gene encodes CDR1 SQVTM and CDR2 ANQGSEA. The CDR3 spans 14 residues.

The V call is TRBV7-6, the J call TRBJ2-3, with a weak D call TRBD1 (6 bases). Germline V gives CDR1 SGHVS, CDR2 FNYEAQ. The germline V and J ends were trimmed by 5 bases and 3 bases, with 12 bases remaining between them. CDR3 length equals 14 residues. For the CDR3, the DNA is TGTGCCAGCAGCCCTGGGACAAAAACAGATACGCAGTATTTT. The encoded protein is CASSPGTKTDTQYF.

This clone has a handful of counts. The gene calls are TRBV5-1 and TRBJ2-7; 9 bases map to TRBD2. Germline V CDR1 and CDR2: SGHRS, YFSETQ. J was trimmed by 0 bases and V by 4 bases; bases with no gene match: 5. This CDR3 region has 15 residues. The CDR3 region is CASSPRGGLSYEQYF. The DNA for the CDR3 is TGCGCCAGCAGCCCGCGGGGGGGGCTCTCCTACGAGCAGTACTTC.

The CDR3 DNA reads TGTGCCAGCTCACAAGGATTCGGGGAGACCCAGTACTTC. It yields the protein CASSQGFGETQYF. V is TRBV18 and J is TRBJ2-5; no reliable D call. The V end was cut by 4 bases, the J end by 5 bases, with 11 bases between. The CDR3 has 13 amino acids. The germline V gene has CDR1 KGHSH and CDR2 LQKENI.

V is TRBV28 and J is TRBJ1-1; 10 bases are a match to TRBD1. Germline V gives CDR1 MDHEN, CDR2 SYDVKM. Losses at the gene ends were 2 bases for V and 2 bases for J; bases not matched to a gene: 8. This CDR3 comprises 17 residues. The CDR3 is CASSLVTGGDRNTEAFF. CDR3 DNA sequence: TGTGCCAGCAGTTTAGTGACAGGGGGCGATCGAAACACTGAAGCTTTCTTT.

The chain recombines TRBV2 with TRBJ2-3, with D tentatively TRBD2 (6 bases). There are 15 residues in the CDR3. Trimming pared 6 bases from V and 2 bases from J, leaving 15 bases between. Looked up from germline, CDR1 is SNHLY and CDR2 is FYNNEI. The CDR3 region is CASRTGTSNTDTQYF. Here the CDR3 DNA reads TGTGCCAGCAGGACCGGGACTTCCAACACAGATACGCAGTATTTT.

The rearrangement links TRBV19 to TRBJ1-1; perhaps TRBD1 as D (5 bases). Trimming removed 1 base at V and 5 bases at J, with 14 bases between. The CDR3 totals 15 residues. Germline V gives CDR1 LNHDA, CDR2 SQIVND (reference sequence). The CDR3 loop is CASSIGGAGRTEAFF. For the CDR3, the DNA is TGTGCCAGTAGTATAGGGGGCGCGGGCCGAACTGAAGCTTTCTTT.

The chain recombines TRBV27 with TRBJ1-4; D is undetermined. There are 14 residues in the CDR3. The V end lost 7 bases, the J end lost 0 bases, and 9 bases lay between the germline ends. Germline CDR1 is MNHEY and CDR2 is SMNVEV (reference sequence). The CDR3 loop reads CASKNRATNEKLFF. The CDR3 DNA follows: TGTGCCAGCAAAAACCGTGCAACTAATGAAAAACTGTTTTTT.

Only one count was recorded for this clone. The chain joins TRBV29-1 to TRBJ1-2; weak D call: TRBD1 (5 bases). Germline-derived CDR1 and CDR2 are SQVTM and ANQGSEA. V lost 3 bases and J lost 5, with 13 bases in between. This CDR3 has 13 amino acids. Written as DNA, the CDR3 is TGCAGCGTTGACGGGGGAGTGAAGTATGGCTACACCTTC. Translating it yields CSVDGGVKYGYTF. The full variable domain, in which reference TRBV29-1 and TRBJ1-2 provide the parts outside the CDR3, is SAVISQKPSRDICQRGTSLTIQCQVDSQVTMMFWYRQQPGQSLTLIATANQGSEATYESGFVIDKFPISRPNLTFSTLTVSNMSPEDSSIYLCSVDGGVKYGYTFGSGTRLTVV.

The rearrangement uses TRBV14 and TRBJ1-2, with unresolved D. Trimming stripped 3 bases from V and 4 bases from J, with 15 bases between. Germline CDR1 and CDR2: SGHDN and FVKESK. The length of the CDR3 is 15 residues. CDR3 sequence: CASSHPGGFFYGYTF. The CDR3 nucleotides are TGTGCCAGCAGCCATCCGGGCGGGTTCTTCTATGGCTACACCTTC.

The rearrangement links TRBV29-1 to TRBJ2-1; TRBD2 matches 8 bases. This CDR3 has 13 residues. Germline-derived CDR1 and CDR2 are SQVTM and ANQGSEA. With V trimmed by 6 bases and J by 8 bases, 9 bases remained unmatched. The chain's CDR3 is CSVTGLVLHEQFF. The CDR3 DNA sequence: TGCAGCGTCACGGGACTAGTTTTGCATGAGCAGTTCTTC.

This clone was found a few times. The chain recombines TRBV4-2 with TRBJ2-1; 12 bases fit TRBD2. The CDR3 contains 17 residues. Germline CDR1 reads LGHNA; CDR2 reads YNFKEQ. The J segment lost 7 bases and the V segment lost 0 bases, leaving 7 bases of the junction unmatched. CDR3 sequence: CASSQDQLAGGVNEQFF. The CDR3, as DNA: TGTGCCAGCAGCCAAGATCAACTAGCGGGGGGTGTTAATGAGCAGTTCTTC.

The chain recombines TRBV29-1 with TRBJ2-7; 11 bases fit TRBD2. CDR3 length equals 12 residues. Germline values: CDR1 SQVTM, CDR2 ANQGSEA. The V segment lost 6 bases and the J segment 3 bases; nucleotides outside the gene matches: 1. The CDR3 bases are TGCAGCGTGGGACTAGCGGACTACGAGCAGTACTTC. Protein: CSVGLADYEQYF.

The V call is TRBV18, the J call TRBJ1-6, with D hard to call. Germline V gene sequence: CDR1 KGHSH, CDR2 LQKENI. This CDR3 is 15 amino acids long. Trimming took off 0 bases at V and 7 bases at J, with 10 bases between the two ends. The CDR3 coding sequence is TGTGCCAGCTCACCACCGGAAGTTGCGAATTCACCCCTCCACTTT. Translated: CASSPPEVANSPLHF.

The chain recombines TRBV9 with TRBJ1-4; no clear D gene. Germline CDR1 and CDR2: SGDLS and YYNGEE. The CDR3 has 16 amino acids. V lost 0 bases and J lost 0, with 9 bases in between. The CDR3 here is CASSVDPFATNEKLFF. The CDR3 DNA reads TGTGCCAGCAGCGTAGACCCTTTTGCAACTAATGAAAAACTGTTTTTT.

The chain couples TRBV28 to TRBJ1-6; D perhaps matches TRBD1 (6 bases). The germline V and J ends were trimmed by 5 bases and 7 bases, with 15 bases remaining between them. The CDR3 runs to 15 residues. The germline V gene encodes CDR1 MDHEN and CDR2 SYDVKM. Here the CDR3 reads CASSHTLDRNSPLHF. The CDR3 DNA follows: TGTGCCAGCAGTCACACTCTTGACAGGAATTCACCCCTCCACTTT.

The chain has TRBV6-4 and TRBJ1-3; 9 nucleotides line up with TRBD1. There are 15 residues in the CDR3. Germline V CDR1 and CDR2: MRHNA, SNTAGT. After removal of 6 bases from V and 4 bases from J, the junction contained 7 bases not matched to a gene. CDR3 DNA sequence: TGTGCCAGCAGCCCCGGGACAGGGATCGGAAACACCATATATTTT. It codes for CASSPGTGIGNTIYF.

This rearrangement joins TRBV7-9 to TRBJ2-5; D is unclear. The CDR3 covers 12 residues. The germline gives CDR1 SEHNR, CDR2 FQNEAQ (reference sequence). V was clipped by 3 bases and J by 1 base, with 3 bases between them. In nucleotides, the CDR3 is TGTGCCAGCAGCTTCGGCCAAGAGACCCAGTACTTC. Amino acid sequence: CASSFGQETQYF.